Following are 14 T cell receptor beta chains from one sample sequenced in a study of memory CD4+ T cells and cytomegalovirus serostatus. Assay: immunoSEQ multiplex PCR; the TCRdb copy retains only in-frame clones and omits some. Of about 25,000 clones in the sample, under 85% were seen once. Single viable CD3+CD4+CD8-CD45RO+ cells were sorted as the memory CD4+ T cells. Sequencing was carried out using memory CD4+ T cells from blood. Receptor source: an adult in good health and CMV-seronegative.

In this sample, this clone turned up once. The chain has TRBV4-3 and TRBJ2-7; the D gene is possibly TRBD1 (6 bases). CDR1 and CDR2 from the germline V gene are LGHNA and YSLEER. There are 15 residues in the CDR3. Between the trimmed V and J ends, which lost 0 bases and 1 base, there was a span of 10 bases. The CDR3 nucleotides are TGCGCCAGCAGCCAAGAGCCGACAGGTTCCTACGAGCAGTACTTC. Protein: CASSQEPTGSYEQYF.

The chain recombines TRBV5-1 with TRBJ1-2; no definite D call. Trimming removed 4 bases from V and 5 bases from J, with 15 bases in between. The CDR3 loop spans 14 amino acids. The germline CDR1 and CDR2 sequences are SGHRS and YFSETQ. CDR3 nucleotides: TGCGCCAGCAGCCAGGCGGGAGGCGAATATGGCTACACCTTC. Its protein is CASSQAGGEYGYTF. The full variable domain, in which reference TRBV5-1 and TRBJ1-2 provide the parts outside the CDR3, is KAGVTQTPRYLIKTRGQQVTLSCSPISGHRSVSWYQQTPGQGLQFLFEYFSETQRNKGNFPGRFSGRQFSNSRSEMNVSTLELGDSALYLCASSQAGGEYGYTFGSGTRLTVV.

This clone was observed a handful of times. The rearrangement joins TRBV30 to TRBJ1-5; D is undetermined. The germline V gene encodes CDR1 GTSNPN and CDR2 SVGIG (reference sequence). CDR3 size: 12 residues. The V end was cut by 1 base, the J end by 0 bases, with 1 base between. The CDR3 region has the DNA TGTGCCTGGAGTGATAGCAATCAGCCCCAGCATTTT. It specifies CAWSDSNQPQHF.

V and J are TRBV5-1 and TRBJ2-3; D is perhaps TRBD1 or TRBD2 (5 bases each). The germline V gene has CDR1 SGHRS and CDR2 YFSETQ. V was shortened by 6 bases and J by 6 bases, with 17 bases between the two germline ends. The CDR3 contains 14 residues. The CDR3 region has the DNA TGCGCCAGCATGGCTCAGGGAAGCGGCGATACGCAGTATTTT. Amino acids: CASMAQGSGDTQYF.

The rearrangement uses TRBV29-1 and TRBJ1-1; no firm D call. The germline CDR1 and CDR2 sequences are SQVTM and ANQGSEA. The ends were cut back, 2 bases at V and 3 bases at J, with 10 bases in the middle. CDR3 length equals 13 residues. The CDR3, as DNA: TGCAGCGTTGAATATGGGAGGGACACTGAAGCTTTCTTT. Residues: CSVEYGRDTEAFF.

This rearrangement joins TRBV4-1 to TRBJ1-4; D gene uncertain. V dropped 4 bases and J dropped 0 bases, with 15 bases sitting between them. CDR1 MGHRA and CDR2 YSYEKL come from the germline V gene. The length of the CDR3 is 17 residues. CDR3 coding DNA: TGCGCCAGCAGCCCGAGGGCCAGCCCTGCAACTAATGAAAAACTGTTTTTT. Translating it yields CASSPRASPATNEKLFF.

The genes are TRBV27 and TRBJ2-4; 12 bases map to TRBD2. This CDR3 is built from 15 residues. V trimming: 4 bases; J trimming: 4 bases; junction bases outside the gene matches: 2. Germline values: CDR1 MNHEY, CDR2 SMNVEV (reference sequence). The CDR3 bases are TGTGCCAGCAGTTCAGGACTAGCGGGGAAAAACATTCAGTACTTC. Translation gives CASSSGLAGKNIQYF.

This chain connects TRBV28 to TRBJ1-5; 8 positions match TRBD1. CDR3 length equals 15 residues. Germline V lookup: CDR1 MDHEN, CDR2 SYDVKM. V shed 10 bases, J shed 6 bases, and the junction held 14 bases outside the gene matches. CDR3 amino acids: CATHTGGHYGQPQHF. The CDR3 DNA sequence: TGTGCCACCCATACAGGGGGACATTATGGTCAGCCCCAGCATTTT.

This clone was seen a handful of times. V usage is TRBV18 and J usage is TRBJ1-1; a possible D gene is TRBD1 (5 bases). Germline V gene sequence: CDR1 KGHSH, CDR2 LQKENI. The CDR3 is 17 amino acids. The V gene lost 3 bases and the J gene lost 4 bases, with 21 bases spanning the gap. Here the CDR3 DNA reads TGTGCCAGCTCACCCAGGGTAACTCTAGTAGGTAGCACTGAAGCTTTCTTT. Its translation is CASSPRVTLVGSTEAFF.

The chain links TRBV7-9 to TRBJ1-6; TRBD1 is a possible D gene (6 bases). Germline CDR1 SEHNR, CDR2 FQNEAQ (reference sequence). The CDR3 is made up of 17 amino acids. V lost 5 bases to trimming and J lost 11 bases, with 25 bases between them. Here the CDR3 reads CASSPTYRVEWGAPLHF. DNA of the CDR3: TGTGCCAGCAGCCCCACCTACAGGGTCGAGTGGGGAGCACCCCTCCACTTT.

The J gene is TRBJ1-4, the V gene TRBV30; possible D gene TRBD1, 6 bases. This CDR3 contains 13 residues. CDR1 GTSNPN and CDR2 SVGIG come from the germline V gene (reference sequence). The V gene lost 8 bases and the J gene lost 3 bases, with 13 bases spanning the gap. The CDR3 DNA follows: TGTGCCGCTCGACAGGATTCTAATGAAAAACTGTTTTTT. It encodes CAARQDSNEKLFF. Drawing the rest from reference TRBV30 and TRBJ1-4, the complete variable domain is SQTIHQWPATLVQPVGSPLSLECTVEGTSNPNLYWYRQAAGRGLQLLFYSVGIGQISSEVPQNLSASRPQDRQFILSSKKLLLSDSGFYLCAARQDSNEKLFFGSGTQLSVL.

The CDR3 coding sequence is TGTGCCAGCAGCTTCCCCTGGGCAGGGGGCGCGAAGGAGACCCAGTACTTC. It specifies CASSFPWAGGAKETQYF. The chain recombines TRBV7-9 with TRBJ2-5; 8 bases fit TRBD1. Germline V lookup: CDR1 SEHNR, CDR2 FQNEAQ (reference sequence). V lost 3 bases to trimming and J lost 5 bases; unmatched junction nucleotides: 14. The CDR3 extends over 17 amino acids.

This clone has only a few counts. The chain joins TRBV30 to TRBJ1-2; D possibly corresponds to TRBD1 (6 bases). This CDR3 is built from 13 residues. In germline, CDR1 is GTSNPN, CDR2 SVGIG (reference sequence). The V and J ends lost 0 bases and 4 bases respectively, with 9 bases between them. The CDR3 reads CAWSVQGAYGYTF. DNA for the CDR3: TGTGCCTGGAGTGTACAGGGAGCCTATGGCTACACCTTC.

The CDR3, as DNA: TGTGCCAGCAGTTACCCCGGGATTCAAGAGACCCAGTACTTC. It specifies CASSYPGIQETQYF. This chain joins TRBV6-6 and TRBJ2-5; perhaps TRBD2 as D (5 bases). The germline CDR1 and CDR2 sequences are MNHNY and SVGAGI (reference sequence). The V gene lost 2 bases and the J gene lost 2 bases, with 9 bases spanning the gap. The CDR3 extends over 14 amino acids.